These 8 T cell receptor beta chains were sequenced from one sample in a study of T cell changes during pregnancy in multiple sclerosis. Generated by immunoSEQ multiplex PCR, the TCRdb table keeps only in-frame clones and is missing some. The sample includes over 50,000 clones, 70% to 90% seen only once; the top ten take approximately 1.6%. The starting material was peripheral blood, obtained in the first trimester of pregnancy. Source of these receptors: a female donor with multiple sclerosis, enrolled in a pregnancy study.

The chain links TRBV18 to TRBJ2-3; 7 bases map to TRBD2. V shed 2 bases and J 0 bases; nucleotides not matched to a gene: 5. There are 16 residues in the CDR3. From germline, CDR1 is KGHSH and CDR2 LQKENI. The CDR3 reads CASSPESSGSTDTQYF. The DNA for the CDR3 is TGTGCCAGCTCACCAGAAAGTAGCGGGAGCACAGATACGCAGTATTTT.

The rearrangement links TRBV11-2 to TRBJ2-3; 10 bases agree with TRBD2. The CDR3 has 16 amino acids. CDR1 SGHAT and CDR2 FQNNGV come from the germline V gene. V lost 3 bases to trimming and J lost 4 bases; unmatched junction nucleotides: 7. CDR3 coding DNA: TGTGCCAGCAGCTTGTCTAGCGGGAGTATTGCAGATACGCAGTATTTT. It encodes CASSLSSGSIADTQYF.

The J gene is TRBJ2-5, the V gene TRBV6-1; D not resolved. The CDR3 length is 15 residues. Germline lookup yields CDR1 MNHNS and CDR2 SASEGT. V was shortened by 5 bases and J by 0 bases, with 13 bases between the two germline ends. CDR3 DNA: TGTGCCAGCAGTCCCCTTCCCGGGTACCAAGAGACCCAGTACTTC. It yields the protein CASSPLPGYQETQYF.

The chain uses TRBV5-1 and TRBJ2-7, with D unclear. CDR1 is SGHRS and CDR2 is YFSETQ in the germline V gene. The CDR3 covers 15 residues. V was clipped by 0 bases and J by 2 bases, with 12 bases between them. The CDR3 region is CASSLAPGSTYEQYF. In nucleotides, the CDR3 is TGCGCCAGCAGCTTGGCCCCTGGCAGTACCTACGAGCAGTACTTC.

This rearrangement joins TRBV10-1 to TRBJ2-7; D ambiguous. V lost 9 bases and J lost 1, with 13 bases in between. Germline-derived CDR1 and CDR2 are WNHNN and SYGVQD (reference sequence). The CDR3 runs 13 residues. This chain's CDR3 is CASLILFSYEQYF. The CDR3 DNA sequence: TGCGCCAGTCTAATACTTTTTTCCTACGAGCAGTACTTC.

CDR3 sequence (DNA): TGTGCCAGCAGCTTCCAGGGGGGCCAAGAGACCCAGTACTTC. Encoded protein: CASSFQGGQETQYF. The genes are TRBV7-3 and TRBJ2-5; a weak D match, TRBD1 (7 bases). The CDR3 loop spans 14 amino acids. V lost 3 bases to trimming and J lost 1 base, with 9 bases between them. Germline loops: CDR1 SGHTA, CDR2 FQGTGA.

V is TRBV6-5 and J is TRBJ2-7; 10 bases are a match to TRBD2. The CDR3 is made up of 16 amino acids. V dropped 0 bases and J dropped 4; count of bases not matched to a gene: 6. The germline V gene has CDR1 MNHEY and CDR2 SVGAGI. CDR3 DNA sequence: TGTGCCAGCAGTTACTCGGCGACTAGCGGGCTATACGAGCAGTACTTC. It codes for CASSYSATSGLYEQYF.

This clone has just one count. The V gene is TRBV30, the J gene TRBJ2-3, with TRBD2 matching 8 bases. This CDR3 spans 16 amino acids. Germline V lookup: CDR1 GTSNPN, CDR2 SVGIG (reference sequence). V gave up 0 bases and J gave up 3 bases; unmatched junction bases: 8. In DNA form, the CDR3 reads TGTGCCTGGAGTGTACATCGGGAGGGCGGGACAGATACGCAGTATTTT. The encoded protein is CAWSVHREGGTDTQYF. The entire variable domain, with the rest obtained from reference TRBV30 and TRBJ2-3, is as follows: SQTIHQWPATLVQPVGSPLSLECTVEGTSNPNLYWYRQAAGRGLQLLFYSVGIGQISSEVPQNLSASRPQDRQFILSSKKLLLSDSGFYLCAWSVHREGGTDTQYFGPGTRLTVL.